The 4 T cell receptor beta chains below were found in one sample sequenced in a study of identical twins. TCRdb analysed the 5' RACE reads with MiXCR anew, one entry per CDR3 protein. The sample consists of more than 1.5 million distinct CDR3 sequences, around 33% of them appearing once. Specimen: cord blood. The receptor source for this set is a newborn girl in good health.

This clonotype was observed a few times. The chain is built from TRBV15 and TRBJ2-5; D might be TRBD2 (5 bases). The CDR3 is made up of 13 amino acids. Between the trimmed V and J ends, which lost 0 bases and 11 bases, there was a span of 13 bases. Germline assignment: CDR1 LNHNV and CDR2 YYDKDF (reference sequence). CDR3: CATSREADRLQYF. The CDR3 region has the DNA TGTGCCACCAGCAGAGAAGCGGATCGCTTGCAGTACTTC.

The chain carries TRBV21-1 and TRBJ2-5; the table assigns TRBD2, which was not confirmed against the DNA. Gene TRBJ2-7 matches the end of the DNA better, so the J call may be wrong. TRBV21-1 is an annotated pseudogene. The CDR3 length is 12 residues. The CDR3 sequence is CATPTSGDEQYF. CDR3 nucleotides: TGTGCCACCCCGACTAGCGGGGACGAGCAGTACTTC.

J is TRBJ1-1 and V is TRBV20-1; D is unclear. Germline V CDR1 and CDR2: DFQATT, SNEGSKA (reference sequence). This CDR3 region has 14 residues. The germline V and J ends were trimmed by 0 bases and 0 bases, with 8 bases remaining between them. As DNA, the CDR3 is TGCAGTGCTAGAGATTCCAGTCTGAACACTGAAGCTTTCTTT. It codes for CSARDSSLNTEAFF.

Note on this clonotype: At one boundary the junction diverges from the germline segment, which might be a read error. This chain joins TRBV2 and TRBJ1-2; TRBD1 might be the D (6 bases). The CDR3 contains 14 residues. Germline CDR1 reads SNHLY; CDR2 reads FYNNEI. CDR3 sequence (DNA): TGTGCCAGTAGTGCGGAAAGGGGGATCTATGGCTACACCTTC. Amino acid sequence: CASSAERGIYGYTF.